This T cell receptor beta chain was identified during a study of blood T cell repertoires in COVID-19. Overall study context: PBMCs, B-cell-depleted T cells, or T cells provided the cDNA or gDNA that made up the material.

Original analysis: Researchers report that nucleated cell counts were estimated from reference gene primer amplification. Profiling relied on immunoSEQ multiplex PCR, and the TCRdb table lists in-frame clones only, not all of them. The D gene and trimming were derived from the DNA, and the V and J assignments and clone size from that table. The table lists more than 150,000 clones, approximately 79% of them singletons. The V and J ends lost 4 bases and 4 bases respectively, with 15 bases between them. The CDR3 is 15 residues long. Germline CDR1 KGHDR, CDR2 SFDVKD. V and J are TRBV24-1 and TRBJ1-2; D perhaps matches TRBD1 (6 bases). This receptor was taken from a woman between 65 and 79 years old with acute or convalescent COVID-19. Material for sequencing was peripheral blood. CDR3 region: CATSDSTGRGYGYTF. The CDR3 region has the DNA TGTGCCACCAGTGACAGCACAGGGAGAGGCTATGGCTACACCTTC.